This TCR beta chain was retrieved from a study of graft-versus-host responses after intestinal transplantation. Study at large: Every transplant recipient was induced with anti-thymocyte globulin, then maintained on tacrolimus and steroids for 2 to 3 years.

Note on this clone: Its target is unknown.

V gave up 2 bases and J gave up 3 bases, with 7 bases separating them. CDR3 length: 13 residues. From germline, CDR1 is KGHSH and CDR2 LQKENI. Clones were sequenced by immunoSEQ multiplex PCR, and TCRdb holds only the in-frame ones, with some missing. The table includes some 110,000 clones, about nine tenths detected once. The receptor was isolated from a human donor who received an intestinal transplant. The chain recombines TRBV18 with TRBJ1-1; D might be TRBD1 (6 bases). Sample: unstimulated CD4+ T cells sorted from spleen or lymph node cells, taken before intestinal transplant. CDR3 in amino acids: CASSPEGDTEAFF. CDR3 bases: TGTGCCAGCTCACCAGAGGGGGACACTGAAGCTTTCTTT.